The clone carrying this T cell receptor beta chain was counted between two and nine times. The antigen remains unidentified. The CDR3 totals 15 residues. CDR1 and CDR2 from the germline V gene are SGHKS and YYEKEE (reference sequence). Germline trimming cut 4 bases from V and 0 bases from J; bases unmatched to any gene: 4. The sample comes from a study of T-cell memory formation after mild COVID-19. Turning to the study itself: TCR clusters mostly belonged to single donors. Points from the study as a whole: Clones that got smaller from day 15 to 85 had even CD4/CD8, while clones growing later tipped toward CD4+. Second-wave clones with a day 37 peak had unconfirmed SARS-CoV-2 specificity.

Amplification by 5'RACE using constant-segment primers produced TCR alpha and TCR beta cDNA libraries that carried sample barcodes and UMIs. TCRdb reprocessed the 5' RACE reads with MiXCR, giving one entry per CDR3 protein. The repertoire holds 300,000 to 400,000 distinct CDR3 sequences, with 10% to 15% as singletons. This chain connects TRBV5-5 to TRBJ1-5, with TRBD1 matching 7 bases. The sample consisted of PBMCs or a T cell subset sorted from them (not recorded which). This sequence originates from a man aged 18 to 30 who had mild COVID-19 (a few samples of this study predate the infection). Cell type and time point are not known. The CDR3 bases are TGTGCCAGCAGCCGCGGGACAGTTAGCAATCAGCCCCAGCATTTT. As protein: CASSRGTVSNQPQHF.